This T cell receptor (beta chain) appears in the sequencing data of a study of CD8 T cells in ankylosing spondylitis. Study-level findings and limits: Reactive arthritis synovial fluid and blood previously showed some of these motif variants. Ankylosing spondylitis blood appeared to carry a characteristic TCR beta motif of fewer than 10 highly homologous variants. Disease-linked clones had a CD8+ phenotype and relatively low frequency in peripheral blood.

Ten or more counts support this clonotype. The target antigen is unknown. For TCR beta, libraries came from quantitative 5'-RACE with molecular barcodes. TCRdb re-called the 5' RACE reads through MiXCR, storing one row per CDR3 protein. This table has 35,000 to 50,000 distinct CDR3 sequences, about 4% appearing once. What was sequenced was blood, either unsorted or a sorted T cell fraction (not recorded which). The sequence derives from a female donor with ankylosing spondylitis or in good health (not recorded which).

CDR3 in DNA: TGTGCCAGCACCTCCAGGGGGGGGAATGAGCAGTTCTTC. The encoded protein is CASTSRGGNEQFF. The J gene is TRBJ2-1, the V gene TRBV9; D may correspond to TRBD1 or TRBD2 (7 bases each). CDR1 is SGDLS and CDR2 is YYNGEE in the germline V gene. The CDR3 has 13 residues. Deletions cut 6 bases from V and 7 bases from J, with 14 bases between.